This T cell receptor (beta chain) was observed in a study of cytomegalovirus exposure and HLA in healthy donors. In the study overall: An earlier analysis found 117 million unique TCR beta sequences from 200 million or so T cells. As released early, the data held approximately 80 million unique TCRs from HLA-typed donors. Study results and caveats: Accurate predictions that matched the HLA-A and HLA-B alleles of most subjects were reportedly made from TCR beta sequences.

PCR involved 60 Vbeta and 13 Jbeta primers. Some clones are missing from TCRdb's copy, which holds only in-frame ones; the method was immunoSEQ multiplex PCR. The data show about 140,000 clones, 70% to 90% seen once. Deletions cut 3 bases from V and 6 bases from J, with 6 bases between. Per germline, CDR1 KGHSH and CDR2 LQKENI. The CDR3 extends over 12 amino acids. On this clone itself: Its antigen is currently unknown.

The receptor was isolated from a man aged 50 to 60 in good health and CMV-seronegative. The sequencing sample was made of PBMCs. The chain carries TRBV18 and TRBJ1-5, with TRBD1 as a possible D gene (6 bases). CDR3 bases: TGTGCCAGCTCACCGACAGGTCAGCCCCAGCATTTT. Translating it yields CASSPTGQPQHF.